This entry lists 14 T cell receptor beta chains sequenced from one sample in a study of blood T cell repertoires in COVID-19. Profiling relied on immunoSEQ multiplex PCR, and the TCRdb table lists in-frame clones only, not all of them. The sample lists 95,000 to 110,000 clones, nearly 85% seen once, with 10% to 15% in the top ten. The sample was peripheral blood. The source is a human donor in a cohort sampled during active or convalescent COVID-19.

The table lists this clone with a few counts. This chain joins TRBV6-4 and TRBJ2-1, with 10 bases matching TRBD2. The CDR3 is 15 residues long. With 5 bases clipped from V and 4 bases from J, the junction kept 5 bases outside the gene matches. Germline CDR1 is MRHNA and CDR2 is SNTAGT. Here the CDR3 DNA reads TGTGCCAGCAGTCCTAGCGGGGGTTATTACAATGAGCAGTTCTTC. It is translated as CASSPSGGYYNEQFF.

This clone was seen only once. This chain joins TRBV5-4 and TRBJ1-3, with TRBD1 identical over 7 bases. The germline V gene encodes CDR1 SGHNT and CDR2 YYREEE (reference sequence). The CDR3 totals 16 residues. J was trimmed by 0 bases and V by 0 bases; bases with no gene match: 3. The CDR3 sequence is CASSLEGGVSGNTIYF. The CDR3 region has the DNA TGTGCCAGCAGCTTGGAAGGGGGCGTCTCTGGAAACACCATATATTTT.

The rearrangement uses TRBV18 and TRBJ1-5; D not resolved. The germline V gene has CDR1 KGHSH and CDR2 LQKENI. Deletions cut 6 bases from V and 7 bases from J, with 19 bases between. This CDR3 spans 15 amino acids. The CDR3 DNA is TGTGCCAGCTCCCCGGACGGGAATTGGGCACAGCCCCAGCATTTT. Amino acids: CASSPDGNWAQPQHF.

This chain uses TRBV6-2 or TRBV6-3 with TRBJ1-1, with 7 bases fitting TRBD1. CDR1 is MNHEY, CDR2 SVGEGT, per germline. The CDR3 length is 15 residues. Trimming at V came to 5 bases and at J to 0 bases, leaving 6 bases not matched to a gene. The DNA of the CDR3 is TGTGCCAGCAGTAAGGACAGGCTCTTGAACACTGAAGCTTTCTTT. Translating gives CASSKDRLLNTEAFF.

This clone has just one count. The V call is TRBV11-2, the J call TRBJ2-7; D might be TRBD1 (5 bases). Trimming shortened V by 2 bases and J by 2 bases, and 10 bases separated the two germline ends. The CDR3 length is 14 residues. Germline CDR1 reads SGHAT; CDR2 reads FQNNGV. CDR3 DNA: TGTGCCAGCAGCTTACAGCGACAGACCTACGAGCAGTACTTC. The encoded protein is CASSLQRQTYEQYF.

The CDR3 DNA is TGTGCCTGGAGTCGGCTGGGGGGCCAAGAGACCCAGTACTTC. Its protein product is CAWSRLGGQETQYF. V usage is TRBV30 and J usage is TRBJ2-5; possible D gene TRBD2, 6 bases. The CDR3 runs 14 residues. Trimming removed 2 bases at V and 1 base at J, with 11 bases between. Per germline, CDR1 GTSNPN and CDR2 SVGIG (reference sequence).

CDR3 coding DNA: TGTGCCAGCAGAGTACAGGGGGCATGGACTGAAGCTTTCTTT. Translating it yields CASRVQGAWTEAFF. The chain has TRBV28 and TRBJ1-1, with TRBD1 identical over 9 bases. The CDR3 loop spans 14 amino acids. Looked up from germline, CDR1 is MDHEN and CDR2 is SYDVKM. Germline trimming cut 6 bases from V and 5 bases from J; bases unmatched to any gene: 7.

The genes are TRBV5-1 and TRBJ2-7, with unresolved D. V was pared by 0 bases and J by 6 bases, with 13 bases between. Germline assignment: CDR1 SGHRS and CDR2 YFSETQ. The CDR3 extends over 14 amino acids. CDR3 sequence: CASSLGLLSGEQYF. CDR3 in DNA: TGCGCCAGCAGCTTGGGACTTTTATCGGGCGAGCAGTACTTC.

The V and J genes are TRBV5-1 and TRBJ1-4; D possibly corresponds to TRBD1 (5 bases). This CDR3 has 15 amino acids. Germline CDR1 and CDR2: SGHRS and YFSETQ. The ends were cut back, 6 bases at V and 8 bases at J, with 20 bases in the middle. In DNA, the CDR3 is TGCGCCAGCAACCCCGGTGGGGGGAGTCGAGAAAAACTGTTTTTT. Its translation is CASNPGGGSREKLFF.

The V and J genes are TRBV5-5 and TRBJ1-6; 10 bases align to TRBD1. This CDR3 contains 17 residues. V trimming: 5 bases; J trimming: 7 bases; junction bases outside the gene matches: 12. Per germline, CDR1 SGHKS and CDR2 YYEKEE (reference sequence). CDR3 in DNA: TGTGCCAGCAGTTCACAGACAGGGGGCGCGAAAAATTCACCCCTCCACTTT. Translation: CASSSQTGGAKNSPLHF.

CDR3 region: CASSSDRGLHEQYF. For the CDR3, the DNA is TGTGCCAGCAGTTCGGACAGGGGGCTACACGAGCAGTACTTC. The chain links TRBV6-5 to TRBJ2-7, with 11 bases lining up with TRBD1. CDR3 length equals 14 residues. Germline lookup yields CDR1 MNHEY and CDR2 SVGAGI. J was trimmed by 5 bases and V by 4 bases; bases with no gene match: 4.

The rearrangement links TRBV5-1 to TRBJ1-1; the match to TRBD1 covers 7 bases. The CDR3 runs 15 residues. Per germline, CDR1 SGHRS and CDR2 YFSETQ. After removal of 3 bases from V and 1 base from J, the junction contained 6 bases not matched to a gene. CDR3 coding DNA: TGCGCCAGCAGCTCGTGGGGACAGAGGAACACTGAAGCTTTCTTT. It specifies CASSSWGQRNTEAFF.

This chain links TRBV14 with TRBJ1-6, with TRBD1 matching 7 bases. Germline V lookup: CDR1 SGHDN, CDR2 FVKESK. Trimming removed 1 base from V and 7 bases from J; junction bases left unmatched: 4. The CDR3 runs to 15 residues. CDR3 residues: CASSQGPGGNSPLHF. The DNA for the CDR3 is TGTGCCAGCAGCCAAGGGCCAGGGGGGAATTCACCCCTCCACTTT. The full variable domain, its missing parts supplied by reference TRBV14 and TRBJ1-6, is EAGVTQFPSHSVIEKGQTVTLRCDPISGHDNLYWYRRVMGKEIKFLLHFVKESKQDESGMPNNRFLAERTGGTYSTLKVQPAELEDSGVYFCASSQGPGGNSPLHFGNGTRLTVT.

V and J are TRBV27 and TRBJ1-6; D call uncertain. V dropped 7 bases and J dropped 9 bases, with 19 bases sitting between them. CDR1 is MNHEY and CDR2 is SMNVEV in the germline V gene (reference sequence). The CDR3 runs to 15 residues. The CDR3 DNA reads TGTGCCAGCACCAAAATTCCGACTGCGGGTTCACCCCTCCACTTT. The encoded protein is CASTKIPTAGSPLHF.